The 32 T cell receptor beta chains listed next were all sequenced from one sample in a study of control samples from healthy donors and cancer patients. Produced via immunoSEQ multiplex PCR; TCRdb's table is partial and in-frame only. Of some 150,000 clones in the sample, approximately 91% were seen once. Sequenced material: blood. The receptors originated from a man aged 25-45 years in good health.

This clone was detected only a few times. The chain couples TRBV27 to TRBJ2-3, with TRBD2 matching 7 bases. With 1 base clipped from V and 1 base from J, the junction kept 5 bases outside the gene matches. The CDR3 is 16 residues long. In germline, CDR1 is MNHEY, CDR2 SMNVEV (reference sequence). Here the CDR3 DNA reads TGTGCCAGCAGTTTATTAATGGCGGGGGGCACAGATACGCAGTATTTT. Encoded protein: CASSLLMAGGTDTQYF.

CDR3 loop: CATSEGTGVNTEAFF. The CDR3 DNA follows: TGTGCCACCAGTGAGGGGACAGGGGTGAACACTGAAGCTTTCTTT. This chain connects TRBV24-1 to TRBJ1-1, with 10 positions matching TRBD1. With 4 bases clipped from V and 0 bases from J, the junction kept 1 base outside the gene matches. This CDR3 comprises 15 residues. CDR1 and CDR2 (germline): KGHDR, SFDVKD.

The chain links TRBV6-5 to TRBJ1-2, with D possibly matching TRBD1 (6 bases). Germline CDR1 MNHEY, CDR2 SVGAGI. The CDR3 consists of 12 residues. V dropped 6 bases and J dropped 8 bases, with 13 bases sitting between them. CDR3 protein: CASRDGGEGYTF. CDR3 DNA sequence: TGTGCCAGCAGAGACGGGGGCGAAGGCTACACCTTC.

The CDR3 region is CSVPRVVRGSDEQFF. In DNA form, the CDR3 reads TGCAGCGTCCCTCGGGTGGTCAGGGGGTCGGATGAGCAGTTCTTC. The chain is built from TRBV29-1 and TRBJ2-1; 7 bases map to TRBD1. Germline V gene sequence: CDR1 SQVTM, CDR2 ANQGSEA. With 6 bases clipped from V and 8 bases from J, the junction kept 16 bases outside the gene matches. CDR3 size: 15 residues.

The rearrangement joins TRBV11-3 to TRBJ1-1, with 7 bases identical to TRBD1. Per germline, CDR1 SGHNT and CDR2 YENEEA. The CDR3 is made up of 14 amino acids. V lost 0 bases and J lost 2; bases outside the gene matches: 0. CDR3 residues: CASSLEGGNTEAFF. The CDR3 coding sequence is TGTGCCAGCAGCTTAGAAGGGGGCAACACTGAAGCTTTCTTT.

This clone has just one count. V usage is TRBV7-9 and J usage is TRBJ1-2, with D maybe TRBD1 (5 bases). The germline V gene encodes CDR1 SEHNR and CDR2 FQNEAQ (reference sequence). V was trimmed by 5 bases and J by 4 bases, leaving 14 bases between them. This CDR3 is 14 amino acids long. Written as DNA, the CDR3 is TGTGCCAGCAGCCTCGGGACGTCTTTCTATGGCTACACCTTC. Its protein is CASSLGTSFYGYTF.

In nucleotides, the CDR3 is TGTGCCAGTAGTATAGGGGACAGGGAGGGAGGCTACACCTTC. Its translation: CASSIGDREGGYTF. V and J are TRBV19 and TRBJ1-2, with 9 bases aligning to TRBD1. The CDR3 covers 14 residues. V dropped 1 base and J dropped 8; count of bases not matched to a gene: 5. CDR1 LNHDA and CDR2 SQIVND come from the germline V gene (reference sequence).

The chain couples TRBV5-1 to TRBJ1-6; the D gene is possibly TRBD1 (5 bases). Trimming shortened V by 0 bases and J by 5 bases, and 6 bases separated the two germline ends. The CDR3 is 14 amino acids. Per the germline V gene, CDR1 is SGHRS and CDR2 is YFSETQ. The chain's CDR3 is CASSLGQHNSPLHF. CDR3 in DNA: TGCGCCAGCAGCTTGGGACAGCATAATTCACCCCTCCACTTT. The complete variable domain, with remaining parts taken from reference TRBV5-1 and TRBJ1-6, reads KAGVTQTPRYLIKTRGQQVTLSCSPISGHRSVSWYQQTPGQGLQFLFEYFSETQRNKGNFPGRFSGRQFSNSRSEMNVSTLELGDSALYLCASSLGQHNSPLHFGNGTRLTVT.

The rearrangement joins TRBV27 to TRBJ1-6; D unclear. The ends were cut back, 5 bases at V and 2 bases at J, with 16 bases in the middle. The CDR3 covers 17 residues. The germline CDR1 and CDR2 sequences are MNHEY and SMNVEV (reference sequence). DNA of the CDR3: TGTGCCAGCAGTCATTTATCAAGAGGCGCCTATAATTCACCCCTCCACTTT. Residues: CASSHLSRGAYNSPLHF.

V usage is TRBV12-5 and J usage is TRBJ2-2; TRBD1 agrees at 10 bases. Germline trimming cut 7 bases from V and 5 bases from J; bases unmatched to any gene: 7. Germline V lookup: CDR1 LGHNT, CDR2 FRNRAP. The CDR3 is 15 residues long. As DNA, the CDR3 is TGTGCTAGTGCCTCGGGACAGGGGTGGACCGGGGAGCTGTTTTTT. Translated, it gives CASASGQGWTGELFF.

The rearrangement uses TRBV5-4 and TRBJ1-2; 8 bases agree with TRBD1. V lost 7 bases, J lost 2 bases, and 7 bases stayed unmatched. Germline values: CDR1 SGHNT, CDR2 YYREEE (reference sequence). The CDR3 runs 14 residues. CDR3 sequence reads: CASGDGQGNYGYTF. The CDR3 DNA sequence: TGTGCCAGCGGAGACGGACAGGGAAACTATGGCTACACCTTC.

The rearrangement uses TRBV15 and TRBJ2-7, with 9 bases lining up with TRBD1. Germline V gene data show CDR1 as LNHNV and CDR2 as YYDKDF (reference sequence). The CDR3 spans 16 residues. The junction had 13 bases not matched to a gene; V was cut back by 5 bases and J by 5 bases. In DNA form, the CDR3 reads TGTGCCACCAGCGAGGGACAGGGTTTTGGGATGAACGAGCAGTACTTC. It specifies CATSEGQGFGMNEQYF.

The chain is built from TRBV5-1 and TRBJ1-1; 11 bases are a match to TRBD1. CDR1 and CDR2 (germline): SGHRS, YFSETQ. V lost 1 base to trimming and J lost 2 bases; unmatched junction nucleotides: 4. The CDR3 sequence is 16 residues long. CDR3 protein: CASSLRDRGLNTEAFF. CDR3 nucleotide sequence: TGCGCCAGCAGCTTGAGGGACAGGGGGTTAAACACTGAAGCTTTCTTT.

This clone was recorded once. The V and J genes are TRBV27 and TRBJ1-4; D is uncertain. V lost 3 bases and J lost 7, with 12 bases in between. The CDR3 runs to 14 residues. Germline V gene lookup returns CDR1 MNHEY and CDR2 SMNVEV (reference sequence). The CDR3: CASSFMGLGEKLFF. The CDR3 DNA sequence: TGTGCCAGCAGTTTTATGGGTCTGGGTGAAAAACTGTTTTTT.

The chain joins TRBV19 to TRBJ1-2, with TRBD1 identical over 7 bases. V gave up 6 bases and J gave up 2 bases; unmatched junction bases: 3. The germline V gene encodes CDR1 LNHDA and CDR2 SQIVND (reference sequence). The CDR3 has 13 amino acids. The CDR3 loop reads CASSPGQNYGYTF. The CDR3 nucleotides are TGTGCCAGTAGCCCGGGACAGAACTATGGCTACACCTTC.

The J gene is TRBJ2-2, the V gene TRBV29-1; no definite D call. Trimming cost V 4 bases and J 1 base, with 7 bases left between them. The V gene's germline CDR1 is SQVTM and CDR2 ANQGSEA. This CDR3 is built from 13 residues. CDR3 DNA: TGCAGCGTTGGGGGATTGAACACCGGGGAGCTGTTTTTT. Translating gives CSVGGLNTGELFF.

CDR3 nucleotide sequence: TGTGCCACCAGTGATAAAGGGTCTAGCTATGGCTACACCTTC. Residues: CATSDKGSSYGYTF. The chain employs TRBV24-1 and TRBJ1-2; D unclear. V was clipped by 3 bases and J by 4 bases, with 11 bases between them. Germline CDR1 and CDR2: KGHDR and SFDVKD. The CDR3 has 14 residues.

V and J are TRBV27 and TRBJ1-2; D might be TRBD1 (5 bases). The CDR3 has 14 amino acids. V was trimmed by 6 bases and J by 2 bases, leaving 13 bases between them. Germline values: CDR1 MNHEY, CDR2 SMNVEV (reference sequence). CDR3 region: CASRFQGPNYGYTF. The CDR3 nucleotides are TGTGCCAGCAGGTTCCAGGGCCCGAACTATGGCTACACCTTC.

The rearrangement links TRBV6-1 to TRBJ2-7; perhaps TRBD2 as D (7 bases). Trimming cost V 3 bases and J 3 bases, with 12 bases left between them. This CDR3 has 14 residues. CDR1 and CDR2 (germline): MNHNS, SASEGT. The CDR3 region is CASSDGGPVYEQYF. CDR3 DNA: TGTGCCAGCAGTGACGGGGGGCCAGTCTACGAGCAGTACTTC.

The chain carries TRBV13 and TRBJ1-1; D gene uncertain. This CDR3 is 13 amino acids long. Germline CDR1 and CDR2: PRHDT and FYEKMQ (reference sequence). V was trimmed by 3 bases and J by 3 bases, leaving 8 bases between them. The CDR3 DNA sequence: TGTGCCAGCAGCTTTCGCGGACACACTGAAGCTTTCTTT. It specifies CASSFRGHTEAFF. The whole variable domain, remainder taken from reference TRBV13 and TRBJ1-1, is AAGVIQSPRHLIKEKRETATLKCYPIPRHDTVYWYQQGPGQDPQFLISFYEKMQSDKGSIPDRFSAQQFSDYHSELNMSSLELGDSALYFCASSFRGHTEAFFGQGTRLTVV.

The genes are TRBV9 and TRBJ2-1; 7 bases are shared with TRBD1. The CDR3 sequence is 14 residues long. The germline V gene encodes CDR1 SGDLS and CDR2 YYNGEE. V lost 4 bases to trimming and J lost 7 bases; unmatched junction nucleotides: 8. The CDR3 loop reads CASSPRQGRNEQFF. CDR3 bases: TGTGCCAGCAGCCCTCGACAGGGACGTAATGAGCAGTTCTTC.

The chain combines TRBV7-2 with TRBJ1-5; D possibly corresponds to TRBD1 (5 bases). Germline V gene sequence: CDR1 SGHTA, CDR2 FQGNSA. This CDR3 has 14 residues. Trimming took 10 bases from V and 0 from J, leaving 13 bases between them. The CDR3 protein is CATTTGYSNQPQHF. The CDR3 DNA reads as TGTGCCACCACCACAGGTTATAGCAATCAGCCCCAGCATTTT.

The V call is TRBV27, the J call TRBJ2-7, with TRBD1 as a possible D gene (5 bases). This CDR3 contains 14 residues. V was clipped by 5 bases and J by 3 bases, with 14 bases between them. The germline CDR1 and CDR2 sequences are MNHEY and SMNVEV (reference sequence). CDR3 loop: CASSGAGPNYEQYF. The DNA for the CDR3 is TGTGCCAGCAGTGGGGCAGGGCCCAACTACGAGCAGTACTTC.

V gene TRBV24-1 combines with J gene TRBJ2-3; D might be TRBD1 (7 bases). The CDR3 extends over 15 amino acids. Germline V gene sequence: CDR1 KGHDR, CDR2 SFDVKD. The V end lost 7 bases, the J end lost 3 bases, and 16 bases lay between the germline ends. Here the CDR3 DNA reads TGTGCCACCAGGGCAGGGGGGATATCGACAGATACGCAGTATTTT. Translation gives CATRAGGISTDTQYF.

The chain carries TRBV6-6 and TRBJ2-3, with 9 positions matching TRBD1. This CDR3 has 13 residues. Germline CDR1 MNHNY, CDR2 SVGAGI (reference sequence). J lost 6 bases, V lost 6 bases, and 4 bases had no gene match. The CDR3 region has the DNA TGTGCCAGCAGACAGGGGGCAGGGGATACGCAGTATTTT. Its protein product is CASRQGAGDTQYF.

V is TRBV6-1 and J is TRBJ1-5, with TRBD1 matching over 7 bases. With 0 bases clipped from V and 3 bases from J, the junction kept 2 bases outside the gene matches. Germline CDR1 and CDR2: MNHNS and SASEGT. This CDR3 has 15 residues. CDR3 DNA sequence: TGTGCCAGCAGTGAAGCGGGGACAGTCAATCAGCCCCAGCATTTT. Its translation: CASSEAGTVNQPQHF.

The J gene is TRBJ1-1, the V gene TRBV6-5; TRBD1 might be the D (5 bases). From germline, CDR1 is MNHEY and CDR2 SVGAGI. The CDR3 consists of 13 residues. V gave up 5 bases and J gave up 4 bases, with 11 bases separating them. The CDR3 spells CASSQYGGTEAFF. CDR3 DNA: TGTGCCAGCAGTCAGTATGGGGGCACTGAAGCTTTCTTT.

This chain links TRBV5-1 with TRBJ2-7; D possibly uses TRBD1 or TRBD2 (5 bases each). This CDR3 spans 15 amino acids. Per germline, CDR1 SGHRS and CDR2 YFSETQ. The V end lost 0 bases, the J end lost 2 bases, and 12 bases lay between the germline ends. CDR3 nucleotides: TGCGCCAGCAGCTTGGGGGGGAACGGCCCCTACGAGCAGTACTTC. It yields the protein CASSLGGNGPYEQYF.

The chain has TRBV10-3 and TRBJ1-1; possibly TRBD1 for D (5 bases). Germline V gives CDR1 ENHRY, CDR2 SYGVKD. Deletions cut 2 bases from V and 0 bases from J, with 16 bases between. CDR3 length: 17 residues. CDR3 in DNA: TGTGCCATCAGTGAGAGTCAGGGTAGTGTGATGAACACTGAAGCTTTCTTT. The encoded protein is CAISESQGSVMNTEAFF.

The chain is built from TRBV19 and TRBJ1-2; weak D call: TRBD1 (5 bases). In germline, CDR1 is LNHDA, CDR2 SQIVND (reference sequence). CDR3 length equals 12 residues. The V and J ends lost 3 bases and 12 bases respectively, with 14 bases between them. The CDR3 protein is CASSMARGADTF. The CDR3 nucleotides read TGTGCCAGTAGTATGGCGCGAGGGGCCGACACCTTC.

The CDR3 reads CSVEDSSGGYNEQFF. The CDR3, as DNA: TGCAGCGTTGAAGATTCCAGCGGGGGTTACAATGAGCAGTTCTTC. V usage is TRBV29-1 and J usage is TRBJ2-1, with TRBD2 matching 8 bases. Germline trimming cut 0 bases from V and 4 bases from J; bases unmatched to any gene: 5. The germline CDR1 and CDR2 sequences are SQVTM and ANQGSEA. CDR3 length equals 15 residues.

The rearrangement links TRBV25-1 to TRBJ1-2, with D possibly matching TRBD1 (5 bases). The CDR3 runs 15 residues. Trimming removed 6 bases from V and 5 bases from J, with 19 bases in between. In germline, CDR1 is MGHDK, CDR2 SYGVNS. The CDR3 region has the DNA TGTGCCAGCAGGAGAGACAGTCAGACACTTTATGGCTACACCTTC. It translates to CASRRDSQTLYGYTF.